The 10 T cell receptor beta chains below all came from one sample that was sequenced in a study of blood T cell repertoires in COVID-19. The table came from immunoSEQ multiplex PCR; TCRdb's copy has only in-frame clones and leaves some out. This table holds 90,000 to 130,000 clones, 82% found once. Specimen: peripheral blood. These receptor sequences come from an older woman with acute or convalescent COVID-19.

The chain links TRBV6-5 to TRBJ1-5; 8 bases agree with TRBD1. Losses at the gene ends were 5 bases for V and 3 bases for J; bases not matched to a gene: 3. Germline CDR1 is MNHEY and CDR2 is SVGAGI. This CDR3 is built from 14 residues. The CDR3 nucleotides are TGTGCCAGCAGTAAGGACAGGGACAATCAGCCCCAGCATTTT. It yields the protein CASSKDRDNQPQHF.

CDR3 sequence (DNA): TGTGCCACCAGCAGAGATCTGGGAGGGATCCAGCCCCAGCATTTT. Its protein product is CATSRDLGGIQPQHF. This sequence joins TRBV15 and TRBJ1-5; no definite D call. The germline gives CDR1 LNHNV, CDR2 YYDKDF (reference sequence). This CDR3 contains 15 residues. V was trimmed by 0 bases and J by 7 bases, leaving 13 bases between them. Full variable domain (rest looked up from reference TRBV15 and TRBJ1-5): DAMVIQNPRYQVTQFGKPVTLSCSQTLNHNVMYWYQQKSSQAPKLLFHYYDKDFNNEADTPDNFQSRRPNTSFCFLDIRSPGLGDTAMYLCATSRDLGGIQPQHFGDGTRLSIL.

The rearrangement joins TRBV11-3 to TRBJ2-2; 10 bases fit TRBD1. This CDR3 is built from 18 residues. Germline CDR1 is SGHNT and CDR2 is YENEEA. V lost 4 bases and J lost 4; bases outside the gene matches: 12. CDR3 sequence (DNA): TGTGCCAGCAGCTCAGAGGGTCCGGGACAGGGGAGCACCGGGGAGCTGTTTTTT. Its protein product is CASSSEGPGQGSTGELFF.

The chain combines TRBV5-1 with TRBJ2-1; 11 bases fit TRBD1. V was clipped by 2 bases and J by 7 bases; unmatched bases: 2. This CDR3 spans 14 amino acids. In germline, CDR1 is SGHRS, CDR2 YFSETQ. The CDR3 region is CASSFRDRGNEQFF. CDR3 sequence (DNA): TGCGCCAGCAGCTTCCGGGACAGGGGGAATGAGCAGTTCTTC.

The chain employs TRBV4-3 and TRBJ1-5; D gene uncertain. V was cut by 1 base and J by 6 bases, with 7 bases left in between. CDR1 and CDR2 from the germline V gene are LGHNA and YSLEER. The CDR3 is 13 residues long. CDR3 sequence (DNA): TGCGCCAGCAGCCAAGGTCGCGCTCAGCCCCAGCATTTT. Residues: CASSQGRAQPQHF.

V usage is TRBV27 and J usage is TRBJ1-1; D might be TRBD1 (5 bases). The V end lost 6 bases, the J end lost 3 bases, and 20 bases lay between the germline ends. Germline CDR1 reads MNHEY; CDR2 reads SMNVEV (reference sequence). The CDR3 sequence is 16 residues long. The CDR3 here is CASRRYRSPWDTEAFF. The CDR3, as DNA: TGTGCCAGCAGGCGATACAGGAGCCCTTGGGACACTGAAGCTTTCTTT.

This chain uses TRBV18 with TRBJ1-1; the match to TRBD1 covers 7 bases. The CDR3 runs to 14 residues. Germline V gene lookup returns CDR1 KGHSH and CDR2 LQKENI. V shed 8 bases and J 2 bases; nucleotides not matched to a gene: 8. CDR3: CASKPGTANTEAFF. CDR3 in DNA: TGTGCCAGCAAACCCGGGACAGCAAACACTGAAGCTTTCTTT.

The chain couples TRBV19 to TRBJ2-5, with 7 nucleotides matching TRBD2. This CDR3 has 13 residues. CDR1 is LNHDA, CDR2 SQIVND, per germline (reference sequence). V was pared by 9 bases and J by 2 bases, with 6 bases of the junction left unmatched. The DNA for the CDR3 is TGTGCCAGCGGGACTACTGGGCAAGAGACCCAGTACTTC. This gives the protein CASGTTGQETQYF. Full variable domain (missing parts from reference TRBV19 and TRBJ2-5): DGGITQSPKYLFRKEGQNVTLSCEQNLNHDAMYWYRQDPGQGLRLIYYSQIVNDFQKGDIAEGYSVSREKKESFPLTVTSAQKNPTAFYLCASGTTGQETQYFGPGTRLLVL.

The chain couples TRBV18 to TRBJ2-3; D may be TRBD2 (5 bases). The germline CDR1 and CDR2 sequences are KGHSH and LQKENI. The V end was cut by 3 bases, the J end by 2 bases, with 12 bases between. The CDR3 is made up of 15 amino acids. CDR3 in DNA: TGTGCCAGCTCACCTTTCGACCGGGACACAGATACGCAGTATTTT. It translates to CASSPFDRDTDTQYF.

The CDR3 coding sequence is TGTGCCAGCAGCCAATCCGGGACAGAGGCTTACAATGAGCAGTTCTTC. It codes for CASSQSGTEAYNEQFF. This chain links TRBV11-1 with TRBJ2-1; 7 nucleotides agree with TRBD1. Trimming at V came to 5 bases and at J to 4 bases, leaving 11 bases not matched to a gene. The CDR3 is made up of 16 amino acids. Germline-derived CDR1 and CDR2 are SGHAT and FQDESV (reference sequence).